This TCR beta chain was found in a study of cytomegalovirus exposure and HLA in healthy donors. Study findings and constraints: CMV serostatus was the only recorded immune exposure for donors. In an earlier analysis, most TCR beta V segments were productive about 87% or about 30% of the time.

A note on this clone: Its antigen is undetermined.

The PCR was carried out with 60 Vbeta primers and 13 Jbeta primers. In the authors' workflow: As a later analysis found, there were 70 million to 80 million unique TCR beta chains, of which roughly 11 million were shared. Assay: immunoSEQ multiplex PCR; the TCRdb copy retains only in-frame clones and omits some. That table furnishes V, J and clone size, whereas the DNA furnished D and trimming. Of approximately 130,000 clones in the sample, roughly 70% were seen once. The receptor comes from a man aged 50 or older in good health and CMV-seropositive. Sequenced sample: PBMCs.

CDR3: CASSTGGADGYTF. CDR3 DNA sequence: TGTGCCAGCAGTACAGGGGGCGCGGATGGCTACACCTTC. The rearrangement joins TRBV28 to TRBJ1-2; TRBD1 matches 9 bases. Germline V CDR1 and CDR2: MDHEN, SYDVKM. V shed 5 bases, J shed 6 bases, and the junction held 4 bases outside the gene matches. This CDR3 is built from 13 residues.